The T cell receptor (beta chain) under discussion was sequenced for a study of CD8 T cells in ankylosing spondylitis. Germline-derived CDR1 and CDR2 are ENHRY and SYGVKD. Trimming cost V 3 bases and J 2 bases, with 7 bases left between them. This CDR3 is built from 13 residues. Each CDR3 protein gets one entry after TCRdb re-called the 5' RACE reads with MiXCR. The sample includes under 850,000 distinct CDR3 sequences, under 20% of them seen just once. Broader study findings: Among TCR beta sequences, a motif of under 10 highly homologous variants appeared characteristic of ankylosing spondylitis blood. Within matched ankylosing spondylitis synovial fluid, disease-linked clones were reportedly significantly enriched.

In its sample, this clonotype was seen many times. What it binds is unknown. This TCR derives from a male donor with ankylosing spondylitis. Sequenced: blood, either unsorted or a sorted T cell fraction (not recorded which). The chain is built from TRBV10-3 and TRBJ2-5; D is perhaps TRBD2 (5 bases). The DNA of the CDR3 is TGTGCCATCAGTGACGGGGAGCAAGAGACCCAGTACTTC. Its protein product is CAISDGEQETQYF.